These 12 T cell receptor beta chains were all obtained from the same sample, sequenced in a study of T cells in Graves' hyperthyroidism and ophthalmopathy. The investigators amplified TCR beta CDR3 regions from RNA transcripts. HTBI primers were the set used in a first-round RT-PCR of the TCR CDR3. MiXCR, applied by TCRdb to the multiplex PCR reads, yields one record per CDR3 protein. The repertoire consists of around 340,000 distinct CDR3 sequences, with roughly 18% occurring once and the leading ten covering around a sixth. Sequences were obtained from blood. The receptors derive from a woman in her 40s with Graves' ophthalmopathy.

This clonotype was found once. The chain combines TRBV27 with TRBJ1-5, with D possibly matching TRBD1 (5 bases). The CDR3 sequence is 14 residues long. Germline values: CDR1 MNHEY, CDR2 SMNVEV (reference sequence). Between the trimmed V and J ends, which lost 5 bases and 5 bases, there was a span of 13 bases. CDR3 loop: CASSLMGGDQPQHF. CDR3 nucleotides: TGTGCCAGCAGTCTCATGGGGGGGGATCAGCCCCAGCATTTT.

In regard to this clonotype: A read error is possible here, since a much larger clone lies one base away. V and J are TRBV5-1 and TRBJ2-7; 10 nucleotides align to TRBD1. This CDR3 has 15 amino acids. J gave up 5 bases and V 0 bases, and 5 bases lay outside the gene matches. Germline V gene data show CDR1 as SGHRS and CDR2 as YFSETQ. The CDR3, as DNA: TGCGCCAGCAGCTTGGTCGGGACAGGGGCCCACGAGCAGTACTTC. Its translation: CASSLVGTGAHEQYF.

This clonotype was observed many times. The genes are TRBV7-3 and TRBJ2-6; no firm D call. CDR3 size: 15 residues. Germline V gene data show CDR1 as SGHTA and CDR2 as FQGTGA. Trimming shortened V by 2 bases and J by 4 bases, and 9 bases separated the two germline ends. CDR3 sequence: CASSLDIGGANVLTF. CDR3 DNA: TGTGCCAGCAGCTTAGATATCGGGGGGGCCAACGTCCTGACTTTC.

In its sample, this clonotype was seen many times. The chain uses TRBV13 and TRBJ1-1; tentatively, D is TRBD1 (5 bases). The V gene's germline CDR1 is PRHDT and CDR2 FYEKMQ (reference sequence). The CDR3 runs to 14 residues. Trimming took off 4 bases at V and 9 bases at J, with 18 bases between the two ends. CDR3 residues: CASSYGTSSGKAFF. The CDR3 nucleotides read TGTGCCAGCAGCTACGGGACTTCAAGCGGGAAAGCTTTCTTT.

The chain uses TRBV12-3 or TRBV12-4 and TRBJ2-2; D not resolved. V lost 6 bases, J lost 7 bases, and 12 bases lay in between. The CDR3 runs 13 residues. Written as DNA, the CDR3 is TGTGCCAGCAGCTCGTATAGCAGCGGGGAGCTGTTTTTT. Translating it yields CASSSYSSGELFF.

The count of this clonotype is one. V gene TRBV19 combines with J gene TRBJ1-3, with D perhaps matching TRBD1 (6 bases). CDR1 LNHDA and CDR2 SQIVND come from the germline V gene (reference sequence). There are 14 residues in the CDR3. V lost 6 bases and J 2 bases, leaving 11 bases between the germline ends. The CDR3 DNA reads TGTGCCAGTAGACGAACAGGGACTGGAAACACCATATATTTT. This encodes CASRRTGTGNTIYF.

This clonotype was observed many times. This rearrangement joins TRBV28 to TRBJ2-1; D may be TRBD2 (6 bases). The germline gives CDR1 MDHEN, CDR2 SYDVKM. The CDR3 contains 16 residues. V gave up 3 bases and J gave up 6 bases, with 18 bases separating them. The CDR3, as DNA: TGTGCCAGCAGTTTCCCCTGGGGGGAGGTTAGCAATGAGCAGTTCTTC. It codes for CASSFPWGEVSNEQFF.

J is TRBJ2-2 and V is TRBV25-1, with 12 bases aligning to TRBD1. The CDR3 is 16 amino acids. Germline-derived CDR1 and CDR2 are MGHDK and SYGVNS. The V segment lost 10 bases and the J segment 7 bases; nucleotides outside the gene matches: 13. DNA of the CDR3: TGTGCCATCAGCCCAGCGGGACAGGGGGCCTTCGGGGAGCTGTTTTTT. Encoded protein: CAISPAGQGAFGELFF.

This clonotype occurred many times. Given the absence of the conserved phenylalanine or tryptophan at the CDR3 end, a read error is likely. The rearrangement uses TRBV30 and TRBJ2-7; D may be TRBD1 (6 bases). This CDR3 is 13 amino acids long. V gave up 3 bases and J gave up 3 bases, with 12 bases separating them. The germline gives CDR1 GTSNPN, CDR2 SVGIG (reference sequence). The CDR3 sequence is CAWRRQVNYEQYS. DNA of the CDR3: TGTGCCTGGAGAAGACAGGTCAACTACGAGCAGTACTCC.

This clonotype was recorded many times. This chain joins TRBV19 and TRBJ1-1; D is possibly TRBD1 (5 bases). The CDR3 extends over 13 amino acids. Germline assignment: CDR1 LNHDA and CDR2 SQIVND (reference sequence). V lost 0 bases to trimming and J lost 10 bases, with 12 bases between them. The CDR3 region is CASSIDGAGPAFF. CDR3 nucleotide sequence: TGTGCCAGTAGTATAGATGGGGCCGGGCCAGCTTTCTTT.

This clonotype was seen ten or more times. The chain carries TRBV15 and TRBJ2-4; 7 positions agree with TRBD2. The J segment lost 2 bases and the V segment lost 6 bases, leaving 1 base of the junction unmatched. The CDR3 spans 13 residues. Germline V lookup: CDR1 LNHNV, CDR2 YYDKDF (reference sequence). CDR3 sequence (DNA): TGTGCCACCAGGCGGGAGTCCAAAAACATTCAGTACTTC. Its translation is CATRRESKNIQYF.

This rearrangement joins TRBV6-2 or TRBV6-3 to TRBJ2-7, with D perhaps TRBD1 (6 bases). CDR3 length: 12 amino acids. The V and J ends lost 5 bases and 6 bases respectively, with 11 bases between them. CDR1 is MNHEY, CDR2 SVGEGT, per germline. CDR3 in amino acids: CASSTGLVEQYF. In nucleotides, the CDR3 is TGTGCCAGCAGTACAGGGTTGGTCGAGCAGTACTTC.